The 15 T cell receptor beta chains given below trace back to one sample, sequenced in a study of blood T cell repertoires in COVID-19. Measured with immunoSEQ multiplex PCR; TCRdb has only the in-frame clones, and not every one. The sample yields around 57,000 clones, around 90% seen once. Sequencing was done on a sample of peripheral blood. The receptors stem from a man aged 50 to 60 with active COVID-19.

CDR3 nucleotides: TGTGCCAGTAGTACCCAAGCGGGAGGAAGATACGAGCAGTACTTC. As protein: CASSTQAGGRYEQYF. The V gene is TRBV19, the J gene TRBJ2-7, with 9 nucleotides matching TRBD2. The CDR3 totals 15 residues. Germline V gives CDR1 LNHDA, CDR2 SQIVND (reference sequence). V lost 4 bases and J lost 4; bases outside the gene matches: 8.

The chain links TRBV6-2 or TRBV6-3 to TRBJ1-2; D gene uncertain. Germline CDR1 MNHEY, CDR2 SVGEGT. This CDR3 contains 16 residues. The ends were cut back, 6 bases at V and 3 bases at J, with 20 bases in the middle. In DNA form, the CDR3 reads TGTGCCAGCAGCCTCAACGAACTTCGGCGGGACTATGGCTACACCTTC. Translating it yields CASSLNELRRDYGYTF.

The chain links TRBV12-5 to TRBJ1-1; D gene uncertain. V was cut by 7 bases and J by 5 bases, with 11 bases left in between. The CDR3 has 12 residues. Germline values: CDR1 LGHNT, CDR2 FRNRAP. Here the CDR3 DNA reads TGTGCTAGTGCCTTCTCGGGTACTGAAGCTTTCTTT. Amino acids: CASAFSGTEAFF.

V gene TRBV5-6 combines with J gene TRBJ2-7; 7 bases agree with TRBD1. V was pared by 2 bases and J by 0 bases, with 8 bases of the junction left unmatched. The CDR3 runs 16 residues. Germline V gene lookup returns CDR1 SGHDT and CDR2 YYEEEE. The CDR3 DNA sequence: TGTGCCAGCAGCTTCTCACCGACAGGGATCTCCTACGAGCAGTACTTC. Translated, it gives CASSFSPTGISYEQYF.

This CDR3 reads CASSLAIEAFF. The DNA for the CDR3 is TGTGCCAGCAGCTTGGCCATTGAAGCTTTCTTT. The chain employs TRBV5-6 and TRBJ1-1; D remains unclear. V was shortened by 0 bases and J by 7 bases, with 4 bases between the two germline ends. The CDR3 has 11 amino acids. Per germline, CDR1 SGHDT and CDR2 YYEEEE.

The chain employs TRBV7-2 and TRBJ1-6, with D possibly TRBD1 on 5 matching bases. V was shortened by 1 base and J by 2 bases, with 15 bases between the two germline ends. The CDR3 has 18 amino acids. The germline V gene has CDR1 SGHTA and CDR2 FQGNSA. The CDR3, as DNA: TGTGCCAGCAGCTTAGAGGGGCCGTTTAGCACCTATAATTCACCCCTCCACTTT. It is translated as CASSLEGPFSTYNSPLHF.

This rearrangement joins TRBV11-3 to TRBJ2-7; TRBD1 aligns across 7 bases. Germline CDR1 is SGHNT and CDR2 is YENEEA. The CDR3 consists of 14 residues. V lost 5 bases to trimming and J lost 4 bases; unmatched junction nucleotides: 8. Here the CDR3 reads CASSPGGFPYEQYF. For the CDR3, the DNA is TGTGCCAGCAGCCCAGGGGGTTTCCCTTACGAGCAGTACTTC. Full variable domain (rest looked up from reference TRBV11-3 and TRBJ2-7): EAGVVQSPRYKIIEKKQPVAFWCNPISGHNTLYWYLQNLGQGPELLIRYENEEAVDDSQLPKDRFSAERLKGVDSTLKIQPAELGDSAVYLCASSPGGFPYEQYFGPGTRLTVT.

CDR3 DNA: TGCAGTGCTAGGGGGACAGGTGAAGCTTTCTTT. This translates into CSARGTGEAFF. This rearrangement joins TRBV20-1 to TRBJ1-1; TRBD1 aligns across 8 bases. V gave up 3 bases and J gave up 7 bases; unmatched junction bases: 1. Germline V CDR1 and CDR2: DFQATT, SNEGSKA (reference sequence). The length of the CDR3 is 11 residues.

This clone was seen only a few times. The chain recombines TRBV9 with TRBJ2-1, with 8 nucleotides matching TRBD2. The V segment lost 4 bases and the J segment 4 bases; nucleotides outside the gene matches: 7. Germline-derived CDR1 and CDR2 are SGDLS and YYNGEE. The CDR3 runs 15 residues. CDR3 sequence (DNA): TGTGCCAGCAGCTTACTAGCGGTCCCTTACAATGAGCAGTTCTTC. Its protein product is CASSLLAVPYNEQFF.

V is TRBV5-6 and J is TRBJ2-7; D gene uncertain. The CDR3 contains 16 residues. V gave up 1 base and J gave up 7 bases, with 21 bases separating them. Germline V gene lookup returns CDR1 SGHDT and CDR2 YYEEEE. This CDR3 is CASSLIGTTYDEEQYF. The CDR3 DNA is TGTGCCAGCAGCTTGATAGGAACTACCTACGATGAAGAGCAGTACTTC.

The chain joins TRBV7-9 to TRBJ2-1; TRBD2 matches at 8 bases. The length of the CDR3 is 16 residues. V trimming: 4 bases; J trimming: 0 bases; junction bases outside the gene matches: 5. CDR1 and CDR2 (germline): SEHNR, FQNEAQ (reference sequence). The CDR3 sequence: CASSWIAGSSYNEQFF. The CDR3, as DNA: TGTGCCAGCAGCTGGATAGCGGGAAGCTCCTACAATGAGCAGTTCTTC.

Written as DNA, the CDR3 is TGTGCCAGCAGCCCCCGAGCGGGGGGGCCCTCAGATACGCAGTATTTT. This translates into CASSPRAGGPSDTQYF. The chain recombines TRBV4-2 with TRBJ2-3, with 10 bases identical to TRBD2. V gave up 4 bases and J gave up 4 bases; unmatched junction bases: 8. Per the germline V gene, CDR1 is LGHNA and CDR2 is YNFKEQ. The CDR3 runs to 16 residues.

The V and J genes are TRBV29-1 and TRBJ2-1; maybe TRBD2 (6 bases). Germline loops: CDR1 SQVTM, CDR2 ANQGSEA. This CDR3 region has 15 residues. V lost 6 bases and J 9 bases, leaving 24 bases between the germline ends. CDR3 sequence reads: CSVPSDRSGVGEQFF. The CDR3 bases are TGCAGCGTCCCCTCGGATCGTAGCGGAGTAGGTGAGCAGTTCTTC.

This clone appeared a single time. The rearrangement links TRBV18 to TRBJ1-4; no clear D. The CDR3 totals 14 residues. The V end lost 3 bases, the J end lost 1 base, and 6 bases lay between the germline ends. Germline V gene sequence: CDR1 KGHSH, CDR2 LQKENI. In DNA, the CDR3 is TGTGCCAGCTCACCCCCGGGAACTAATGAAAAACTGTTTTTT. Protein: CASSPPGTNEKLFF. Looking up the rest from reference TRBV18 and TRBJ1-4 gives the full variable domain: NAGVMQNPRHLVRRRGQEARLRCSPMKGHSHVYWYRQLPEEGLKFMVYLQKENIIDESGMPKERFSAEFPKEGPSILRIQQVVRGDSAAYFCASSPPGTNEKLFFGSGTQLSVL.

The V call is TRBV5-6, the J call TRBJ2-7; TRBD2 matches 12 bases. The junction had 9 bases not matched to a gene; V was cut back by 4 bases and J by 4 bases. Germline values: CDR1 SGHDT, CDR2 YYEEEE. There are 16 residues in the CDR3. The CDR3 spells CASSPTTSGRVYEQYF. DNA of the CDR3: TGTGCCAGCAGCCCTACGACTAGCGGGAGAGTTTACGAGCAGTACTTC.